The 26 T cell receptor beta chains below come from one sample, sequenced in a study of cytomegalovirus exposure and HLA in healthy donors. The PCR had 60 Vbeta and 13 Jbeta primers. Data came from immunoSEQ multiplex PCR; TCRdb stores just in-frame clones and leaves some out. Of 60,000 to 90,000 clones listed, around 70% were seen once; the top ten hold around 7.6%. The sequenced material came from PBMCs. These receptor sequences come from a man aged 40-49 years in good health and CMV-seropositive.

This clone was counted only a few times. The gene calls are TRBV4-2 and TRBJ2-7; TRBD2 aligns across 10 bases. The V gene's germline CDR1 is LGHNA and CDR2 YNFKEQ. With 6 bases clipped from V and 2 bases from J, the junction kept 7 bases outside the gene matches. CDR3 length equals 15 residues. The CDR3 loop reads CASRPGTSDPYEQYF. The DNA of the CDR3 is TGTGCCAGCAGGCCCGGGACTAGCGATCCCTACGAGCAGTACTTC.

The chain links TRBV6-5 to TRBJ1-6; D not certain. This CDR3 comprises 14 residues. Germline assignment: CDR1 MNHEY and CDR2 SVGAGI. The V end lost 5 bases, the J end lost 2 bases, and 7 bases lay between the germline ends. The CDR3 spells CASSTTTYNSPLHF. In DNA form, the CDR3 reads TGTGCCAGCAGTACGACAACCTATAATTCACCCCTCCACTTT.

CDR3 sequence: CASSPFRGSGSAGELFF. The CDR3 nucleotides are TGTGCCAGCAGTCCTTTTCGGGGTAGCGGGAGTGCCGGGGAGCTGTTTTTT. The chain links TRBV28 to TRBJ2-2; 9 bases align to TRBD2. Germline assignment: CDR1 MDHEN and CDR2 SYDVKM. The CDR3 has 17 amino acids. The V segment lost 5 bases and the J segment 6 bases; nucleotides outside the gene matches: 13.

This sequence joins TRBV5-4 and TRBJ1-6; the match to TRBD1 covers 8 bases. Germline loops: CDR1 SGHNT, CDR2 YYREEE (reference sequence). The CDR3 has 16 residues. Trimming removed 4 bases from V and 9 bases from J; junction bases left unmatched: 12. The CDR3 DNA is TGTGCCAGCAGCGGGGTGGGACAGGAAGGTAGTTCACCCCTCCACTTT. This codes for CASSGVGQEGSSPLHF.

This clone was recorded once. The CDR3 protein is CASSSKQGASTDTQYF. CDR3 in DNA: TGTGCCAGTAGTAGCAAACAGGGGGCTAGCACAGATACGCAGTATTTT. The V and J genes are TRBV19 and TRBJ2-3, with 9 positions matching TRBD1. The CDR3 is 16 residues long. CDR1 and CDR2 (germline): LNHDA, SQIVND (reference sequence). V shed 4 bases, J shed 0 bases, and the junction held 5 bases outside the gene matches.

This chain connects TRBV6-1 to TRBJ1-1; possibly TRBD1 for D (6 bases). The V gene lost 0 bases and the J gene lost 7 bases, with 12 bases spanning the gap. CDR1 is MNHNS, CDR2 SASEGT, per germline. The CDR3 has 14 residues. The CDR3 protein is CASSEAPGQFEAFF. The CDR3 DNA follows: TGTGCCAGCAGTGAAGCACCCGGACAGTTTGAAGCTTTCTTT.

In this sample, this clone turned up once. One junction end does not reproduce the germline sequence, and a read error may be involved. This chain joins TRBV5-6 and TRBJ1-4; TRBD1 aligns across 7 bases. From germline, CDR1 is SGHDT and CDR2 YYEEEE. The CDR3 length is 12 residues. DNA of the CDR3: TGTGCCAGCAGCCCGGACAGGTTGGTTTGGGTTTTT. It is translated as CASSPDRLVWVF.

This clone was recorded many times. The V gene is TRBV28, the J gene TRBJ1-1, with 9 bases matching TRBD1. Germline V gene data show CDR1 as MDHEN and CDR2 as SYDVKM. J gave up 3 bases and V 6 bases, and 2 bases lay outside the gene matches. The CDR3 has 13 residues. CDR3 DNA: TGTGCCAGCAGCCGGACAGGGGACACTGAAGCTTTCTTT. It yields the protein CASSRTGDTEAFF.

The chain employs TRBV19 and TRBJ1-5, with 9 bases matching TRBD1. The germline V gene encodes CDR1 LNHDA and CDR2 SQIVND (reference sequence). After removal of 1 base from V and 6 bases from J, the junction contained 7 bases not matched to a gene. The CDR3 contains 16 residues. CDR3 sequence: CASSIAGTGRAQPQHF. CDR3 nucleotide sequence: TGTGCCAGTAGTATAGCCGGGACAGGGCGGGCTCAGCCCCAGCATTTT.

This clone was counted a few times. The chain is built from TRBV15 and TRBJ1-4; 7 bases match TRBD1. Germline V gives CDR1 LNHNV, CDR2 YYDKDF (reference sequence). This CDR3 contains 17 residues. Trimming cost V 2 bases and J 0 bases; bases outside gene matches: 6. The CDR3 bases are TGTGCCACCAGCAGACCTCGCGGACAGGCAACTAATGAAAAACTGTTTTTT. It translates to CATSRPRGQATNEKLFF.

The J gene is TRBJ1-1, the V gene TRBV11-1; D uncertain. V gave up 1 base and J gave up 3 bases, with 9 bases separating them. Germline-derived CDR1 and CDR2 are SGHAT and FQDESV (reference sequence). CDR3 size: 14 residues. CDR3 sequence reads: CASSLDPRYTEAFF. Written as DNA, the CDR3 is TGTGCCAGCAGCTTAGACCCCCGGTACACTGAAGCTTTCTTT.

V is TRBV4-2 and J is TRBJ2-1, with D perhaps TRBD1 (6 bases). CDR3 length equals 17 residues. The germline CDR1 and CDR2 sequences are LGHNA and YNFKEQ. V dropped 4 bases and J dropped 6 bases, with 22 bases sitting between them. The CDR3 coding sequence is TGTGCCAGCAGCCGGAACCTTGGGGGACAAGGGGGCAATGAGCAGTTCTTC. Protein: CASSRNLGGQGGNEQFF.

This clone was observed a handful of times. This sequence joins TRBV25-1 and TRBJ2-1; 9 nucleotides match TRBD2. The CDR3 is 18 amino acids. Germline assignment: CDR1 MGHDK and CDR2 SYGVNS. Trimming took 6 bases from V and 4 from J; bases not matched to a gene: 16. The CDR3 coding sequence is TGTGCCAGCAGCCTAGGAATAGCGGGGGTCCTCATTTACAATGAGCAGTTCTTC. It codes for CASSLGIAGVLIYNEQFF.

V is TRBV6-1 and J is TRBJ1-5; TRBD1 aligns across 10 bases. V gave up 3 bases and J gave up 0 bases; unmatched junction bases: 8. The CDR3 length is 18 residues. Per germline, CDR1 MNHNS and CDR2 SASEGT. CDR3 amino acids: CASSERQGAYYSNQPQHF. The CDR3 nucleotides read TGTGCCAGCAGTGAGCGACAGGGGGCTTATTATAGCAATCAGCCCCAGCATTTT.

This clone showed up just once. The J gene is TRBJ1-1, the V gene TRBV7-3; 7 bases align to TRBD1. The V gene end was trimmed by 5 bases and the J gene end by 1 base; junction bases not matched to a gene: 1. Germline V gene lookup returns CDR1 SGHTA and CDR2 FQGTGA. This CDR3 comprises 13 residues. CDR3 in amino acids: CASSPGGNTEAFF. The CDR3 DNA reads TGTGCCAGCAGCCCAGGGGGGAACACTGAAGCTTTCTTT.

This chain uses TRBV5-1 with TRBJ2-1; 11 bases fit TRBD2. The V segment lost 4 bases and the J segment 7 bases; nucleotides outside the gene matches: 10. Per the germline V gene, CDR1 is SGHRS and CDR2 is YFSETQ. There are 16 residues in the CDR3. The CDR3 bases are TGCGCCAGCAGCGTCGGACGGGCTAGCGGGAGGAATGAGCAGTTCTTC. This sequence encodes CASSVGRASGRNEQFF.

This chain joins TRBV6-5 and TRBJ1-2, with 7 bases aligning to TRBD1. Germline V gives CDR1 MNHEY, CDR2 SVGAGI. Trimming cost V 0 bases and J 5 bases; bases outside gene matches: 3. This CDR3 comprises 14 residues. CDR3 protein: CASSYSGGQYGYTF. The CDR3 DNA sequence: TGTGCCAGCAGTTACTCGGGGGGACAGTATGGCTACACCTTC.

The chain combines TRBV5-1 with TRBJ1-1, with 12 bases aligning to TRBD1. Unmatched junction bases numbered 7, after V lost 4 bases and J lost 3 bases. Per germline, CDR1 SGHRS and CDR2 YFSETQ. The CDR3 is made up of 16 amino acids. The CDR3 loop is CASSKGQGARDTEAFF. The CDR3 DNA sequence: TGCGCCAGCAGCAAGGGACAGGGGGCAAGAGACACTGAAGCTTTCTTT.

This clone was found once. This chain joins TRBV5-1 and TRBJ2-5; 10 bases are a match to TRBD1. Germline V gene sequence: CDR1 SGHRS, CDR2 YFSETQ. This CDR3 has 15 amino acids. J was trimmed by 5 bases and V by 9 bases; bases with no gene match: 13. CDR3 coding DNA: TGCGCCACTACGACAGGGGGCGGCGGTCAGGAGACCCAGTACTTC. Encoded protein: CATTTGGGGQETQYF.

The V call is TRBV30, the J call TRBJ2-2; TRBD1 is a possible D gene (6 bases). The CDR3 spans 14 residues. Germline lookup yields CDR1 GTSNPN and CDR2 SVGIG (reference sequence). Trimming pared 8 bases from V and 0 bases from J, leaving 13 bases between. The CDR3, as DNA: TGTGCCGCACCGGGACAATCGAACACCGGGGAGCTGTTTTTT. This sequence encodes CAAPGQSNTGELFF.

The chain uses TRBV25-1 and TRBJ1-6; tentatively, D is TRBD1 (5 bases). V was trimmed by 6 bases and J by 6 bases, leaving 12 bases between them. CDR3 length: 14 residues. Germline V gene sequence: CDR1 MGHDK, CDR2 SYGVNS. The CDR3 DNA reads as TGTGCCAGCAGGGGGGGGACGGCTAATTCACCCCTCCACTTT. Its translation: CASRGGTANSPLHF.

The CDR3 sequence is CASSLVLAGGPDTQYF. CDR3 nucleotides: TGTGCCAGCAGCTTGGTACTAGCGGGGGGCCCAGATACGCAGTATTTT. The genes are TRBV5-6 and TRBJ2-3, with 12 bases identical to TRBD2. Germline trimming cut 0 bases from V and 4 bases from J; bases unmatched to any gene: 3. The V gene's germline CDR1 is SGHDT and CDR2 YYEEEE. This CDR3 is 16 amino acids long.

The CDR3 region is CAISEAEFSTIYF. The CDR3 DNA sequence: TGTGCCATCAGTGAGGCGGAGTTTTCCACCATATATTTT. The chain combines TRBV10-3 with TRBJ1-3; D call uncertain. CDR1 ENHRY and CDR2 SYGVKD come from the germline V gene. CDR3 length equals 13 residues. Trimming removed 2 bases at V and 9 bases at J, with 11 bases between.

The chain employs TRBV30 and TRBJ1-1; D not certain. Trimming removed 1 base from V and 7 bases from J, with 4 bases in between. The CDR3 length is 10 residues. CDR1 and CDR2 from the germline V gene are GTSNPN and SVGIG (reference sequence). CDR3 protein: CAWSAGEAFF. The DNA of the CDR3 is TGTGCCTGGAGTGCAGGTGAAGCTTTCTTT. Filled out from reference TRBV30 and TRBJ1-1, the complete variable domain reads SQTIHQWPATLVQPVGSPLSLECTVEGTSNPNLYWYRQAAGRGLQLLFYSVGIGQISSEVPQNLSASRPQDRQFILSSKKLLLSDSGFYLCAWSAGEAFFGQGTRLTVV.

This clone has a handful of counts. The chain couples TRBV25-1 to TRBJ2-7; TRBD1 matches at 7 bases. J gave up 2 bases and V 8 bases, and 12 bases lay outside the gene matches. Germline V lookup: CDR1 MGHDK, CDR2 SYGVNS. This CDR3 spans 15 amino acids. The CDR3 region is CASSPSNRGTYEQYF. CDR3 nucleotide sequence: TGTGCCAGCTCCCCAAGCAACAGGGGTACCTACGAGCAGTACTTC.

There are a few counts of this clone. The DNA for the CDR3 is TGTGCCAGCAGCGCGGGACAGGGGATCTATAGCAATCAGCCCCAGCATTTT. This codes for CASSAGQGIYSNQPQHF. The gene calls are TRBV9 and TRBJ1-5; 10 bases map to TRBD1. The CDR3 extends over 17 amino acids. The trim removed 3 bases at V and 0 bases at J, leaving 6 bases unmatched. Germline CDR1 and CDR2: SGDLS and YYNGEE.